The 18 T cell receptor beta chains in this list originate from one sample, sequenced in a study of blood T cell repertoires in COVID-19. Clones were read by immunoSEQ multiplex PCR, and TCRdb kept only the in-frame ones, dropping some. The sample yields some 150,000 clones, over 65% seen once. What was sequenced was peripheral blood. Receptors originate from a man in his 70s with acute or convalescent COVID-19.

DNA for the CDR3: TGTGCCACCAGCCCCCCCTCCACAGATACGCAGTATTTT. It translates to CATSPPSTDTQYF. The chain recombines TRBV15 with TRBJ2-3, with unresolved D. The CDR3 is 13 residues long. Germline V CDR1 and CDR2: LNHNV, YYDKDF (reference sequence). V was pared by 5 bases and J by 2 bases, with 8 bases between.

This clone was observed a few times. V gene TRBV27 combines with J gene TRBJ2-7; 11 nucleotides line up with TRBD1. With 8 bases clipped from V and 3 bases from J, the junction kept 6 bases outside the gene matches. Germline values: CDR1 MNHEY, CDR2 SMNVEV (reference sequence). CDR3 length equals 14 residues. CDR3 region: CASRRTGGVYEQYF. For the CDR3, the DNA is TGTGCCAGCCGCCGGACAGGGGGCGTCTACGAGCAGTACTTC.

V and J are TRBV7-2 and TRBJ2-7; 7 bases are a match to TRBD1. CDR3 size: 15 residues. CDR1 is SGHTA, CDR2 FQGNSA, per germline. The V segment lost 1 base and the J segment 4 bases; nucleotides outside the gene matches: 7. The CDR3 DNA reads TGTGCCAGCAGCTTAGACAGGGGCTTGGAGTACGAGCAGTACTTC. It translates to CASSLDRGLEYEQYF.

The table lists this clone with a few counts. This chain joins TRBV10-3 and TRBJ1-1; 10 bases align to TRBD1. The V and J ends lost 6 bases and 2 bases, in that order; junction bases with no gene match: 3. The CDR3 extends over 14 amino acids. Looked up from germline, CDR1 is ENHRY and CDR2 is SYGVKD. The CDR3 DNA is TGTGCCATCAGAGGACAGGGGGAAAACACTGAAGCTTTCTTT. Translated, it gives CAIRGQGENTEAFF.

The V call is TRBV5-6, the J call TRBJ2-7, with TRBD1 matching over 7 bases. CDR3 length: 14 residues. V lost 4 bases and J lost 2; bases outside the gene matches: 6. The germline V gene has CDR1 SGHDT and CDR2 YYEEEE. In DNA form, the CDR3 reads TGTGCCAGCAGCCATGACAGGGTCGCCTACGAGCAGTACTTC. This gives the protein CASSHDRVAYEQYF.

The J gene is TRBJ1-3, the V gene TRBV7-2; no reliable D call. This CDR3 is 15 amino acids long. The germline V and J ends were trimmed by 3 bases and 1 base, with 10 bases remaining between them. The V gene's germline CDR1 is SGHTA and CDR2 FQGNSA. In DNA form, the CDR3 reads TGTGCCAGCAGCTTGGCCGGAGGGTCTGGAAACACCATATATTTT. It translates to CASSLAGGSGNTIYF.

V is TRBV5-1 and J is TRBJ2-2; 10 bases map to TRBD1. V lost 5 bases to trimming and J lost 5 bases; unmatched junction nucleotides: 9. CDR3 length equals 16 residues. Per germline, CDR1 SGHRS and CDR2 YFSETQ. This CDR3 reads CASRATGTGDTGELFF. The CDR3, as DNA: TGCGCCAGCAGAGCGACCGGGACAGGGGATACCGGGGAGCTGTTTTTT.

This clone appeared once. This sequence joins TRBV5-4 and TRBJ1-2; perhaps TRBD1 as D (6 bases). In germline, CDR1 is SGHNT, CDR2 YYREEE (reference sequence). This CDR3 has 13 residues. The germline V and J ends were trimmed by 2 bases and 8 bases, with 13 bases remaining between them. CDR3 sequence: CASSFRGGDGYTF. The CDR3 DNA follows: TGTGCCAGCAGCTTTAGGGGGGGCGACGGCTACACCTTC.

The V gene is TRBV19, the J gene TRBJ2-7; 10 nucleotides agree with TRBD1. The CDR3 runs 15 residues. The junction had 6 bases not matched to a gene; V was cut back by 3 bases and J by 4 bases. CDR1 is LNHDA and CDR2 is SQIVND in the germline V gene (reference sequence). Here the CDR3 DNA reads TGTGCCAGTAGTATTTCCGGGACAGGGGCTTACGAGCAGTACTTC. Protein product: CASSISGTGAYEQYF. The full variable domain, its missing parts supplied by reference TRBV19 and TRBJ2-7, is DGGITQSPKYLFRKEGQNVTLSCEQNLNHDAMYWYRQDPGQGLRLIYYSQIVNDFQKGDIAEGYSVSREKKESFPLTVTSAQKNPTAFYLCASSISGTGAYEQYFGPGTRLTVT.

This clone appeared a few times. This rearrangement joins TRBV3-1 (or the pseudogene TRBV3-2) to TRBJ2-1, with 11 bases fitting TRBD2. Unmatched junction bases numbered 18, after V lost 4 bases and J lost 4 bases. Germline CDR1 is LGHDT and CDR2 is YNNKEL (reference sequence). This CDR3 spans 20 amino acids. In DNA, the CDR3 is TGTGCCAGCAGCCCCTCCGGGACTAGCGGAAGGGGCCTAGATTACAATGAGCAGTTCTTC. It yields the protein CASSPSGTSGRGLDYNEQFF.

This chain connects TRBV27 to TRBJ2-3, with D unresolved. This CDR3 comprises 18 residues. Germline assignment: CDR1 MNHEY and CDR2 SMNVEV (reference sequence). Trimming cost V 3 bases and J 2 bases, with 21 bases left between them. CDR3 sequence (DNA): TGTGCCAGCAGTTTCAGGCTGGCCAGCCAATTAGACACAGATACGCAGTATTTT. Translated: CASSFRLASQLDTDTQYF.

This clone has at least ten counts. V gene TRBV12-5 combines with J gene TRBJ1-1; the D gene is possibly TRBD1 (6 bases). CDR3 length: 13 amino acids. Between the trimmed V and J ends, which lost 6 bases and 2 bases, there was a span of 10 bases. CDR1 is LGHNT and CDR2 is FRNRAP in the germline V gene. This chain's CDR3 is CASGWTDNTEAFF. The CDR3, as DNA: TGTGCTAGTGGCTGGACAGACAACACTGAAGCTTTCTTT.

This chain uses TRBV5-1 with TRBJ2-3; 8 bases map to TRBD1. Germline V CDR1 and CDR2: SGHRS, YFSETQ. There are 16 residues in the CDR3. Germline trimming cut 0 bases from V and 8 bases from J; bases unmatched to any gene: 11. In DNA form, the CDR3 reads TGCGCCAGCAGCTTGGGTCTCGGACAGGGAAGGGGTACGCAGTATTTT. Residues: CASSLGLGQGRGTQYF.

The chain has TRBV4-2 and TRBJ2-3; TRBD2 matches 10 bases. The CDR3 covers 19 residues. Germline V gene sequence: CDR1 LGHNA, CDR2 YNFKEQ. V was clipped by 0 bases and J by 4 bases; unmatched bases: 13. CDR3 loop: CASSQDPRIAGGPPDTQYF. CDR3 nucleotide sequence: TGTGCCAGCAGCCAAGACCCTCGGATAGCGGGGGGCCCCCCAGATACGCAGTATTTT.

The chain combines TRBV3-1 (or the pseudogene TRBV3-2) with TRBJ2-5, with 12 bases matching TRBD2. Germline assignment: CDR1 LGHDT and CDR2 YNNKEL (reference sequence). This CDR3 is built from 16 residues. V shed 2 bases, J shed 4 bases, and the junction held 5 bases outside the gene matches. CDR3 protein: CASSQQTSGGLETQYF. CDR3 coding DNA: TGTGCCAGCAGCCAACAAACTAGCGGGGGGCTAGAGACCCAGTACTTC.

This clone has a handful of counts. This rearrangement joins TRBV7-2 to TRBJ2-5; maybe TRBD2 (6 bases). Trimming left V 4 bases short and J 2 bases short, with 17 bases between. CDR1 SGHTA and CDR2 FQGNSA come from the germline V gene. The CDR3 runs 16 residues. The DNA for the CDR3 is TGTGCCAGCAGCTCGCGACTAGGCAGGAAACAAGAGACCCAGTACTTC. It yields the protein CASSSRLGRKQETQYF.

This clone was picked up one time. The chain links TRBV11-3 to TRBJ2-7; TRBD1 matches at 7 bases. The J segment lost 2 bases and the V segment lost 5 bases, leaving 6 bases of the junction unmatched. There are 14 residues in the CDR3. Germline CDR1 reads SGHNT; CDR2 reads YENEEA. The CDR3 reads CASSAGTAAYEQYF. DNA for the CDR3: TGTGCCAGCAGCGCCGGGACAGCAGCCTACGAGCAGTACTTC.

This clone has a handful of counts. CDR3 sequence (DNA): TGTGCCAGCAGCATGTACAATCAGCCCCAGCATTTT. It codes for CASSMYNQPQHF. The chain carries TRBV7-2 and TRBJ1-5; no definite D call. Germline V gene sequence: CDR1 SGHTA, CDR2 FQGNSA. The V and J ends lost 5 bases and 3 bases respectively, with 5 bases between them. This CDR3 spans 12 amino acids.